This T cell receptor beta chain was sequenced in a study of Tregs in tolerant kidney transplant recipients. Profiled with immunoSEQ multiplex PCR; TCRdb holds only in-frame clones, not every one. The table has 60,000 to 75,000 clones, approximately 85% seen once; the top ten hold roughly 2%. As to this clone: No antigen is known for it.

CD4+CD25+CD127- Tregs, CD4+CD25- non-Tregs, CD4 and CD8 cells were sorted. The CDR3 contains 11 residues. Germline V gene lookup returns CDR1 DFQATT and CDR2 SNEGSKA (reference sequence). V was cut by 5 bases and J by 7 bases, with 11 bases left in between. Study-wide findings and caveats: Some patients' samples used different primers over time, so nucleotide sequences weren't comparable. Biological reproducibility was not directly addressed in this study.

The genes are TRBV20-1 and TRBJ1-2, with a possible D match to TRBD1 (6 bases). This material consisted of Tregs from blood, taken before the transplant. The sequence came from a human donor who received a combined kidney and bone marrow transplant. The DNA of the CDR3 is TGCAGTGCTGGGGGCCCGAGTGGCTACACCTTC. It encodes CSAGGPSGYTF.